These 20 T cell receptor beta chains originate from one sample sequenced in a study of cytomegalovirus exposure and HLA in healthy donors. Use of 60 Vbeta and 13 Jbeta primers characterized the PCR. Repertoires were generated with immunoSEQ multiplex PCR, while TCRdb's copy carries only in-frame clones and drops some. The sample holds under 250,000 clones, around 80% seen once. Sequencing was performed on PBMCs. The receptors shown here come from a man aged 45-60 years in good health and CMV-seronegative.

This clone was seen only a few times. The same CDR3 also results from other DNA sequences found in this sample. The chain is built from TRBV28 and TRBJ1-4; D uncertain. Germline V gene sequence: CDR1 MDHEN, CDR2 SYDVKM. CDR3 length: 12 residues. Trimming cost V 2 bases and J 8 bases, with 6 bases left between them. The CDR3: CASSLTREKLFF. CDR3 nucleotides: TGTGCCAGCAGTTTAACCAGGGAAAAACTGTTTTTT.

The J gene is TRBJ2-1, the V gene TRBV30; 9 bases are a match to TRBD2. With V trimmed by 1 base and J by 0 bases, 1 base remained unmatched. Germline CDR1 GTSNPN, CDR2 SVGIG (reference sequence). The CDR3 is 15 amino acids. CDR3 sequence: CAWSATSGSYNEQFF. The CDR3 DNA is TGTGCCTGGAGTGCGACTAGCGGCTCCTACAATGAGCAGTTCTTC.

The table lists this clone with a few counts. The chain is built from TRBV20-1 and TRBJ2-5; D is undetermined. The CDR3 has 11 amino acids. Germline CDR1 and CDR2: DFQATT and SNEGSKA (reference sequence). Trimming stripped 8 bases from V and 4 bases from J, with 11 bases between. CDR3 in amino acids: CSPTSRETQYF. In nucleotides, the CDR3 is TGCAGTCCTACTTCGCGAGAGACCCAGTACTTC.

The V call is TRBV18, the J call TRBJ2-2; no clear D gene. The germline V gene has CDR1 KGHSH and CDR2 LQKENI. The length of the CDR3 is 12 residues. Deletions cut 8 bases from V and 3 bases from J, with 7 bases between. The DNA of the CDR3 is TGTGCCAGCACAGACCACACCGGGGAGCTGTTTTTT. This translates into CASTDHTGELFF. The entire variable domain, with the rest obtained from reference TRBV18 and TRBJ2-2, is as follows: NAGVMQNPRHLVRRRGQEARLRCSPMKGHSHVYWYRQLPEEGLKFMVYLQKENIIDESGMPKERFSAEFPKEGPSILRIQQVVRGDSAAYFCASTDHTGELFFGEGSRLTVL.

This clone was picked up one time. This chain uses TRBV6-1 with TRBJ1-6; 8 bases align to TRBD1. The germline gives CDR1 MNHNS, CDR2 SASEGT. Germline trimming cut 7 bases from V and 3 bases from J; bases unmatched to any gene: 2. The CDR3 runs 14 residues. Here the CDR3 DNA reads TGTGCCAGCACTGGACAGGGCTATAATTCACCCCTCCACTTT. It translates to CASTGQGYNSPLHF.

This rearrangement joins TRBV6-5 to TRBJ1-1; the D is unclear. The CDR3 totals 15 residues. Germline CDR1 MNHEY, CDR2 SVGAGI. Trimming stripped 0 bases from V and 0 bases from J, with 8 bases between. For the CDR3, the DNA is TGTGCCAGCAGTTACTCGAACCAGGTGAACACTGAAGCTTTCTTT. Encoded protein: CASSYSNQVNTEAFF.

The chain recombines TRBV14 with TRBJ2-7; TRBD2 matches 10 bases. After removal of 1 base from V and 0 bases from J, the junction contained 9 bases not matched to a gene. This CDR3 contains 18 residues. The germline V gene encodes CDR1 SGHDN and CDR2 FVKESK. CDR3 sequence: CASSQVISGRKSSYEQYF. CDR3 coding DNA: TGTGCCAGCAGCCAAGTGATTAGCGGGAGGAAGAGCTCCTACGAGCAGTACTTC.

This sequence joins TRBV5-4 and TRBJ2-7; tentative D call: TRBD1 (5 bases). This CDR3 spans 15 amino acids. V lost 4 bases to trimming and J lost 2 bases, with 16 bases between them. Germline CDR1 SGHNT, CDR2 YYREEE (reference sequence). CDR3 protein: CASSRAGLGAYEQYF. The CDR3, as DNA: TGTGCCAGCAGCCGTGCCGGCCTAGGGGCCTACGAGCAGTACTTC.

The chain has TRBV5-1 and TRBJ2-3, with TRBD1 identical over 7 bases. The V segment lost 0 bases and the J segment 4 bases; nucleotides outside the gene matches: 8. The CDR3 runs to 16 residues. The germline V gene has CDR1 SGHRS and CDR2 YFSETQ. The CDR3 spells CASSLAGRQGPDTQYF. The CDR3 bases are TGCGCCAGCAGCTTGGCCGGTAGACAGGGCCCAGATACGCAGTATTTT.

CDR3 DNA sequence: TGTGCCAGCAGAGACAGGGGCGAGCAGTACTTC. It encodes CASRDRGEQYF. The chain uses TRBV6-5 and TRBJ2-7, with 8 bases identical to TRBD1. This CDR3 is built from 11 residues. After removal of 6 bases from V and 6 bases from J, the junction contained 1 base not matched to a gene. Germline values: CDR1 MNHEY, CDR2 SVGAGI.

V and J are TRBV11-2 and TRBJ1-3, with 8 bases lining up with TRBD1. The germline gives CDR1 SGHAT, CDR2 FQNNGV. CDR3 size: 15 residues. The J segment lost 2 bases and the V segment lost 5 bases, leaving 5 bases of the junction unmatched. CDR3 protein: CASSNTQGAGNTIYF. The DNA of the CDR3 is TGTGCCAGCAGCAACACACAGGGGGCTGGAAACACCATATATTTT.

This clone was recorded a few times. V usage is TRBV5-4 and J usage is TRBJ2-3; TRBD2 matches 7 bases. CDR3 length equals 16 residues. Trimming took 0 bases from V and 7 from J; bases not matched to a gene: 11. Germline CDR1 SGHNT, CDR2 YYREEE (reference sequence). The CDR3 is CASSLGGGSLTNTQYF. CDR3 coding DNA: TGTGCCAGCAGCTTGGGTGGCGGGAGTTTAACGAATACGCAGTATTTT.

The CDR3, as DNA: TGTGCCAGCAGTCCAGTGGGCACTCTCCCGAGTGAAGCTTTCTTT. It codes for CASSPVGTLPSEAFF. The chain uses TRBV6-5 and TRBJ1-1; no reliable D call. Trimming shortened V by 5 bases and J by 7 bases, and 20 bases separated the two germline ends. Germline-derived CDR1 and CDR2 are MNHEY and SVGAGI. The CDR3 spans 15 residues.

In this sample, this clone turned up once. The chain has TRBV29-1 and TRBJ2-5; a weak D match, TRBD1 (7 bases). The better agreement between TRBJ2-7 and the DNA end casts doubt on the J call. CDR1 SQVTM and CDR2 ANQGSEA come from the germline V gene. The CDR3 is 15 residues long. The CDR3 is CSVDRGDKSSYEQYF. Here the CDR3 DNA reads TGCAGCGTTGACAGGGGGGACAAGAGCTCCTACGAGCAGTACTTC.

J is TRBJ1-1 and V is TRBV4-1; 10 bases map to TRBD1. The CDR3 totals 16 residues. CDR1 and CDR2 from the germline V gene are MGHRA and YSYEKL. V lost 4 bases and J lost 10; bases outside the gene matches: 15. The CDR3 nucleotides read TGCGCCAGCAGCCCAGTTCCGGGACAGGGGAGAGGATCAGCTTTCTTT. This encodes CASSPVPGQGRGSAFF.

Comments on this clone: One end of the junction fails to match germline, which may point to a read error. The chain combines TRBV13 with TRBJ2-3, with TRBD1 as a possible D gene (6 bases). CDR3 length equals 13 residues. Germline loops: CDR1 PRHDT, CDR2 FYEKMQ (reference sequence). CDR3 nucleotide sequence: TGTGCCAGCAGCCTTGACAGGCCGGATCATCGGAATTTT. Residues: CASSLDRPDHRNF.

This clone was detected a few times. The genes are TRBV28 and TRBJ2-7, with 7 bases fitting TRBD1. The germline V gene encodes CDR1 MDHEN and CDR2 SYDVKM. The V and J ends lost 3 bases and 6 bases, in that order; junction bases with no gene match: 2. This CDR3 is built from 12 residues. The CDR3 DNA is TGTGCCAGCAGTTTGGGACAGCCCGAGCAGTACTTC. It encodes CASSLGQPEQYF.

V gene TRBV11-2 combines with J gene TRBJ1-2, with 8 bases aligning to TRBD1. Germline-derived CDR1 and CDR2 are SGHAT and FQNNGV. The J segment lost 3 bases and the V segment lost 0 bases, leaving 18 bases of the junction unmatched. This CDR3 is 20 amino acids long. For the CDR3, the DNA is TGTGCCAGCAGCTTAGACGGACAGGGAACATTTTATATGCAAGACTATGGCTACACCTTC. Residues: CASSLDGQGTFYMQDYGYTF.

The V gene is TRBV4-1, the J gene TRBJ1-4; D perhaps matches TRBD1 (5 bases). The V end lost 4 bases, the J end lost 11 bases, and 17 bases lay between the germline ends. The germline V gene has CDR1 MGHRA and CDR2 YSYEKL. There are 14 residues in the CDR3. The CDR3 reads CASSPQGIPWKLFF. The CDR3 DNA is TGCGCCAGCAGCCCCCAGGGAATACCGTGGAAACTGTTTTTT.

This chain joins TRBV7-6 and TRBJ2-7; D possibly corresponds to TRBD1 (6 bases). Germline lookup yields CDR1 SGHVS and CDR2 FNYEAQ. CDR3 length equals 17 residues. V was pared by 4 bases and J by 6 bases, with 25 bases between. CDR3 amino acids: CASSSGQGGIGVGEQYF. In DNA, the CDR3 is TGTGCCAGCAGCTCCGGCCAAGGGGGAATAGGAGTGGGCGAGCAGTACTTC.